This T cell receptor beta chain was profiled in a study of type 1 regulatory T cells. Overall study: T-allo10 is a Tr1-enriched, alloantigen-specific CD4 T cell product made in vitro.

Germline assignment: CDR1 DFQATT and CDR2 SNEGSKA (reference sequence). Trimming left V 5 bases short and J 4 bases short, with 11 bases between. The CDR3 consists of 12 residues. This clonotype was detected once. The target antigen is unknown. TCRdb re-called the reads with MiXCR, one entry per CDR3 protein. The repertoire holds 55,000 to 65,000 distinct CDR3 sequences, with 62% as singletons. The study, taken as a whole, reports: Tr1 cells had a more restricted TCR repertoire than non-Tr1 cells.

This chain links TRBV20-1 with TRBJ1-2; D gene unclear. The TCR comes from a human donor in good health. The sample was cultured non-Tr1 T cells, either the whole culture or a sorted T cell fraction (not recorded which). The CDR3 loop is CSAPQIAYGYTF. The CDR3 nucleotides are TGCAGTGCTCCACAAATAGCCTATGGCTACACCTTC.